What follows are 8 T cell receptor beta chains derived from one specimen sequenced in a study of blood T cell repertoires in COVID-19. The data were produced by immunoSEQ multiplex PCR, yet TCRdb's version contains in-frame clones alone and is incomplete. Of almost 400,000 clones in the sample, around nine tenths were seen once. Input material: PBMCs or T cells enriched from blood (not recorded which). The origin of the receptors is a woman aged 25 to 39 with acute COVID-19.

This clone was counted once. The DNA of the CDR3 is TGTGCCAGCACTAGGACAGGGGCAACTAATGAAAAACTGTTTTTT. It is translated as CASTRTGATNEKLFF. The V and J genes are TRBV6-5 and TRBJ1-4, with 9 bases identical to TRBD1. The germline V gene encodes CDR1 MNHEY and CDR2 SVGAGI. This CDR3 is built from 15 residues. The trim removed 7 bases at V and 0 bases at J, leaving 3 bases unmatched.

V and J are TRBV3-1 (or the pseudogene TRBV3-2) and TRBJ2-3; tentatively, D is TRBD2 (6 bases). V lost 4 bases, J lost 6 bases, and 20 bases lay in between. Germline V gives CDR1 LGHDT, CDR2 YNNKEL (reference sequence). CDR3 size: 16 residues. The CDR3 region is CASSPTPGLPGDTQYF. The CDR3 DNA follows: TGTGCCAGCAGCCCGACCCCGGGACTGCCGGGGGATACGCAGTATTTT.

This clone turned up a few times. This chain connects TRBV6-5 to TRBJ1-4; D is unresolved. V dropped 5 bases and J dropped 0 bases, with 7 bases sitting between them. The CDR3 has 14 residues. CDR1 and CDR2 (germline): MNHEY, SVGAGI. The CDR3 nucleotides read TGTGCCAGCAGTATACAGACAACTAATGAAAAACTGTTTTTT. It encodes CASSIQTTNEKLFF.

The chain links TRBV5-1 to TRBJ1-1; D is undetermined. Germline loops: CDR1 SGHRS, CDR2 YFSETQ. Trimming shortened V by 1 base and J by 0 bases, and 7 bases separated the two germline ends. The CDR3 contains 14 residues. The CDR3 region is CASSLNLLNTEAFF. CDR3 sequence (DNA): TGCGCCAGCAGCTTGAACCTATTGAACACTGAAGCTTTCTTT.

This chain links TRBV7-2 with TRBJ1-1; D uncertain. V was trimmed by 4 bases and J by 14 bases, leaving 17 bases between them. The germline V gene encodes CDR1 SGHTA and CDR2 FQGNSA. The CDR3 is 12 amino acids. The CDR3 region is CASSSYPAGWFF. CDR3 bases: TGTGCCAGCAGCTCCTACCCCGCGGGGTGGTTCTTT.

This chain uses TRBV7-9 with TRBJ1-2; D is perhaps TRBD1 (5 bases). Germline CDR1 reads SEHNR; CDR2 reads FQNEAQ (reference sequence). V lost 2 bases and J lost 0, with 10 bases in between. The CDR3 length is 15 residues. The CDR3 protein is CASSLFGGTNYGYTF. The CDR3 coding sequence is TGTGCCAGCAGCTTATTCGGGGGGACTAACTATGGCTACACCTTC.

The chain recombines TRBV25-1 with TRBJ1-1; D possibly corresponds to TRBD1 (6 bases). V lost 2 bases, J lost 4 bases, and 14 bases lay in between. The CDR3 is 15 residues long. CDR1 MGHDK and CDR2 SYGVNS come from the germline V gene. The CDR3, as DNA: TGTGCCAGCAGTGAAATTACAGGGTACGGCACTGAAGCTTTCTTT. It yields the protein CASSEITGYGTEAFF.

This chain links TRBV19 with TRBJ2-7; 11 bases map to TRBD2. This CDR3 region has 17 residues. CDR1 and CDR2 from the germline V gene are LNHDA and SQIVND (reference sequence). Germline trimming cut 4 bases from V and 5 bases from J; bases unmatched to any gene: 13. The CDR3 reads CASSTQGTSGPTNEQYF. Written as DNA, the CDR3 is TGTGCCAGTAGTACTCAGGGGACTAGCGGACCCACGAACGAGCAGTACTTC.